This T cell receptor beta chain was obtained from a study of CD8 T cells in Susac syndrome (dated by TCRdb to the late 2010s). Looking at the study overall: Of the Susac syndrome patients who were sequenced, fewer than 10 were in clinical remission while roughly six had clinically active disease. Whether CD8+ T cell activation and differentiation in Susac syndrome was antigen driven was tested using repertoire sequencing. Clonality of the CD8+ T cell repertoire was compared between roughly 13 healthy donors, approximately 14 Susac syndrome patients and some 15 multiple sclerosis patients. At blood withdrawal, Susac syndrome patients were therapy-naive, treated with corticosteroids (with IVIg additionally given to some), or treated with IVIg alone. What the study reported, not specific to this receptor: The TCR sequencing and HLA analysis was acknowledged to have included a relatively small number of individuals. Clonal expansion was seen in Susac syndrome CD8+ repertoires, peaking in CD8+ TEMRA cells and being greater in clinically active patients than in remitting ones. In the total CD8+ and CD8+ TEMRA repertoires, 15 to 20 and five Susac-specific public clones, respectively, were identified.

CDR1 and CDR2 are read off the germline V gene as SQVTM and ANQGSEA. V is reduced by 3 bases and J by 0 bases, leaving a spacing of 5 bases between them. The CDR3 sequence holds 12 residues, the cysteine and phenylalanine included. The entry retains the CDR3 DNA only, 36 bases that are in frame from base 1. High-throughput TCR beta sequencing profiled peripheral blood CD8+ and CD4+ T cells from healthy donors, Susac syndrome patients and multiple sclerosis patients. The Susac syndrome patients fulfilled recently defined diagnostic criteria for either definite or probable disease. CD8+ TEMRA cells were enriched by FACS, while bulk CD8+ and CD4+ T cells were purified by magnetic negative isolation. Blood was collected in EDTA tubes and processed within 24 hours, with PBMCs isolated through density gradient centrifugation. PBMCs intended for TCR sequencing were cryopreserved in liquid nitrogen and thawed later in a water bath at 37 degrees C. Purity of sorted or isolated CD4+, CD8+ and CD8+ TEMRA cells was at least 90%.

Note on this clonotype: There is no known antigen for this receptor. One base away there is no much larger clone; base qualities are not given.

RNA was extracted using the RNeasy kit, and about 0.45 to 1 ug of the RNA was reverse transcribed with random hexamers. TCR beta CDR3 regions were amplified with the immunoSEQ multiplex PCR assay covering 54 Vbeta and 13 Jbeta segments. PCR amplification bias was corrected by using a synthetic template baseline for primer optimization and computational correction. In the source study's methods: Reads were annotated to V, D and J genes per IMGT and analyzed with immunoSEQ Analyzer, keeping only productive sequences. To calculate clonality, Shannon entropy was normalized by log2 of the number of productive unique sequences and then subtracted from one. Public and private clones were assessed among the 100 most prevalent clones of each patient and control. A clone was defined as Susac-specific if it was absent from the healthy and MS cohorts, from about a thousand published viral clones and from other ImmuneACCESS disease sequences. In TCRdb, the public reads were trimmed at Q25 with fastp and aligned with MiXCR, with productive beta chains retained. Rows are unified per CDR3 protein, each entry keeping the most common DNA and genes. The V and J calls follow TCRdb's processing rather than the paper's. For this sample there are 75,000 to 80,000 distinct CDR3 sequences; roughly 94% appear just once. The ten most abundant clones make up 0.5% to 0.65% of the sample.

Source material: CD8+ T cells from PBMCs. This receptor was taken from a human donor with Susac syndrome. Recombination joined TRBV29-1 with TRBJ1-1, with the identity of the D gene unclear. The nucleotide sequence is TGCAGCGTTGACAGGTTGAACACTGAAGCTTTCTTT. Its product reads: CSVDRLNTEAFF.